This TCR beta chain originates from a study of blood T cell repertoires in COVID-19. On the study more broadly: Donors in the United States, Italy and Spain gave samples during acute or convalescent COVID-19.

The length of the CDR3 is 14 residues. Germline CDR1 is SQVTM and CDR2 is ANQGSEA. Trimming removed 4 bases from V and 4 bases from J, with 14 bases in between. Only in-frame clones appear in the TCRdb table, and some are missing; sequencing was by immunoSEQ multiplex PCR. Of about 280,000 clones listed, 70% to 90% are singletons. The chain joins TRBV29-1 to TRBJ2-1, with TRBD2 as a possible D gene (5 bases). The TCR originated in a woman in her thirties who had recovered from COVID-19. Material for sequencing was peripheral blood. CDR3 DNA sequence: TGCAGCGTTGGGAGAGGGTTCACATACAATGAGCAGTTCTTC. It specifies CSVGRGFTYNEQFF.